These 30 T cell receptor beta chains share one sample of origin, sequenced in a study of T cells after yellow fever vaccination. MiXCR, applied by TCRdb to the 5' RACE reads, yields one record per CDR3 protein. Of approximately 300,000 distinct CDR3 sequences in the sample, around 6.8% were seen once. The sample consisted of PBMCs, taken roughly 47 days after the first yellow fever vaccination. Receptor source: a young man who received the YFV17D yellow fever vaccine.

This clonotype came up many times. The chain combines TRBV14 with TRBJ2-7; D gene uncertain. Germline loops: CDR1 SGHDN, CDR2 FVKESK. V lost 4 bases, J lost 1 base, and 8 bases lay in between. CDR3 size: 13 residues. The CDR3: CASSPAVSYEQYF. The CDR3 DNA sequence: TGTGCCAGCAGCCCGGCGGTGTCCTACGAGCAGTACTTC.

The chain uses TRBV20-1 and TRBJ1-1, with a possible D match to TRBD1 (5 bases). Germline V lookup: CDR1 DFQATT, CDR2 SNEGSKA (reference sequence). The CDR3 sequence is 14 residues long. Trimming shortened V by 0 bases and J by 6 bases, and 14 bases separated the two germline ends. The CDR3 protein is CSARDPTREAEAFF. The DNA of the CDR3 is TGCAGTGCTAGAGATCCCACCAGGGAGGCTGAAGCTTTCTTT.

V is TRBV29-1 and J is TRBJ2-5; D perhaps matches TRBD2 (6 bases). The CDR3 length is 13 residues. Trimming left V 8 bases short and J 1 base short, with 14 bases between. Germline V lookup: CDR1 SQVTM, CDR2 ANQGSEA. CDR3 bases: TGCAGCTTGACCGGGACTTCCCAAGAGACCCAGTACTTC. It encodes CSLTGTSQETQYF.

This clonotype was picked up a small number of times. The J gene is TRBJ2-1, the V gene TRBV9, with TRBD2 identical over 11 bases. This CDR3 spans 16 amino acids. CDR1 is SGDLS and CDR2 is YYNGEE in the germline V gene. Trimming cost V 4 bases and J 4 bases; bases outside gene matches: 7. As DNA, the CDR3 is TGTGCCAGCAGCAGAGAGGGACTAGCGGAATACAATGAGCAGTTCTTC. Translating gives CASSREGLAEYNEQFF.

A few counts support this clonotype. This rearrangement joins TRBV20-1 to TRBJ1-5; D ambiguous. The CDR3 length is 14 residues. V dropped 3 bases and J dropped 2 bases, with 11 bases sitting between them. Germline CDR1 and CDR2: DFQATT and SNEGSKA (reference sequence). The CDR3 DNA sequence: TGCAGTGCTAGTTCACCGGGTGGCAATCAGCCCCAGCATTTT. Translated, it gives CSASSPGGNQPQHF.

This clonotype showed up many times. This chain connects TRBV5-5 to TRBJ2-7; 7 nucleotides align to TRBD2. Germline V gene lookup returns CDR1 SGHKS and CDR2 YYEKEE (reference sequence). This CDR3 has 13 residues. The V segment lost 4 bases and the J segment 1 base; nucleotides outside the gene matches: 2. The CDR3 region is CASSTGGSYEQYV. CDR3 DNA: TGTGCCAGCAGCACCGGGGGGTCCTACGAGCAGTACGTC.

The V and J genes are TRBV12-3 or TRBV12-4 and TRBJ1-1; TRBD1 matches 7 bases. The CDR3 consists of 15 residues. The V and J ends lost 7 bases and 0 bases, in that order; junction bases with no gene match: 8. For the CDR3, the DNA is TGTGCCAGCAATCAGAACAGGGGATTGAACACTGAAGCTTTCTTT. It translates to CASNQNRGLNTEAFF.

The sample holds a few counts of this clonotype. The chain employs TRBV7-6 and TRBJ2-2; 7 bases agree with TRBD1. The CDR3 is made up of 17 amino acids. CDR1 and CDR2 from the germline V gene are SGHVS and FNYEAQ. The V segment lost 1 base and the J segment 4 bases; nucleotides outside the gene matches: 9. The CDR3 reads CASSLDPPGGITGELFF. DNA of the CDR3: TGTGCCAGCAGCTTAGATCCCCCAGGGGGTATCACCGGGGAGCTGTTTTTT.

The chain has TRBV7-2 and TRBJ2-3, with 8 bases matching TRBD2. Germline V gene lookup returns CDR1 SGHTA and CDR2 FQGNSA. V was pared by 3 bases and J by 3 bases, with 2 bases of the junction left unmatched. The CDR3 runs to 14 residues. For the CDR3, the DNA is TGTGCCAGCAGCTTCCAGCGGGGGACAGATACGCAGTATTTT. Its translation is CASSFQRGTDTQYF.

This clonotype was counted between two and nine times. The gene calls are TRBV7-3 and TRBJ1-2, with TRBD1 identical over 7 bases. V shed 4 bases, J shed 9 bases, and the junction held 14 bases outside the gene matches. From germline, CDR1 is SGHTA and CDR2 FQGTGA. The CDR3 consists of 15 residues. The CDR3 DNA sequence: TGTGCCAGCAGCTCGGGGGGAACGGACAGGAGGCGCTACACCTTC. Translated, it gives CASSSGGTDRRRYTF. The full variable domain, rest sourced from reference TRBV7-3 and TRBJ1-2, is GAGVSQTPSNKVTEKGKYVELRCDPISGHTALYWYRQSLGQGPEFLIYFQGTGAADDSGLPNDRFFAVRPEGSVSTLKIQRTERGDSAVYLCASSSGGTDRRRYTFGSGTRLTVV.

The chain combines TRBV5-1 with TRBJ2-5; TRBD2 matches 7 bases. The germline V gene encodes CDR1 SGHRS and CDR2 YFSETQ. Germline trimming cut 4 bases from V and 5 bases from J; bases unmatched to any gene: 17. The CDR3 consists of 17 residues. In DNA, the CDR3 is TGCGCCAGCAGCGACGGACTAGTTTATTTTAAGGGGGAGACCCAGTACTTC. Its protein product is CASSDGLVYFKGETQYF.

The chain employs TRBV19 and TRBJ1-1, with D possibly TRBD1 on 6 matching bases. The V gene's germline CDR1 is LNHDA and CDR2 SQIVND (reference sequence). CDR3 length: 14 amino acids. V was clipped by 6 bases and J by 3 bases, with 14 bases between them. The CDR3 nucleotides are TGTGCCAGTAGGAAAACAGGGTTGCACACTGAAGCTTTCTTT. Translation: CASRKTGLHTEAFF.

This chain connects TRBV28 to TRBJ1-1; D possibly corresponds to TRBD1 (6 bases). Trimming took 5 bases from V and 1 from J, leaving 14 bases between them. The CDR3 is 15 amino acids. Germline V gene data show CDR1 as MDHEN and CDR2 as SYDVKM. Here the CDR3 DNA reads TGTGCCAGCAGTCCCCCGGGGGCGCCGAACACTGAAGCTTTCTTT. This gives the protein CASSPPGAPNTEAFF.

This clonotype was seen just once. CDR3 sequence reads: CSSLEVVSNQPQHF. The CDR3 nucleotides read TGCAGTTCCCTCGAAGTGGTTAGCAATCAGCCCCAGCATTTT. The chain employs TRBV20-1 and TRBJ1-5; D gene uncertain. Trimming took off 8 bases at V and 0 bases at J, with 14 bases between the two ends. CDR1 is DFQATT and CDR2 is SNEGSKA in the germline V gene (reference sequence). The CDR3 contains 14 residues.

CDR3 protein: CASSIPGSETQYF. The CDR3, as DNA: TGTGCCAGTAGTATCCCGGGGTCAGAGACCCAGTACTTC. The chain uses TRBV19 and TRBJ2-5; a possible D gene is TRBD2 (5 bases). This CDR3 contains 13 residues. Trimming took 3 bases from V and 4 from J, leaving 9 bases between them. The germline CDR1 and CDR2 sequences are LNHDA and SQIVND (reference sequence).

V is TRBV20-1 and J is TRBJ1-5, with D possibly TRBD1 on 5 matching bases. The germline V gene encodes CDR1 DFQATT and CDR2 SNEGSKA (reference sequence). V was shortened by 3 bases and J by 6 bases, with 15 bases between the two germline ends. CDR3 length equals 14 residues. CDR3 amino acids: CSARVEGAGQPQHF. The CDR3, as DNA: TGCAGTGCTAGGGTGGAAGGGGCCGGTCAGCCCCAGCATTTT.

This clonotype was observed a few times. This rearrangement joins TRBV5-1 to TRBJ2-5, with 9 bases matching TRBD2. The V segment lost 7 bases and the J segment 7 bases; nucleotides outside the gene matches: 14. Germline V gives CDR1 SGHRS, CDR2 YFSETQ. The CDR3 contains 15 residues. CDR3 sequence (DNA): TGCGCCAGCTCATCTGCGGGGGGGGCGACAGGGACCCAGTACTTC. This codes for CASSSAGGATGTQYF.

This clonotype came up a few times. The chain employs TRBV27 and TRBJ1-2; D uncertain. Deletions cut 4 bases from V and 8 bases from J, with 11 bases between. In germline, CDR1 is MNHEY, CDR2 SMNVEV (reference sequence). The length of the CDR3 is 12 residues. The CDR3 region has the DNA TGTGCCAGCAGTTCGCCGGCGGGGGGCTACACCTTC. Its translation: CASSSPAGGYTF.

This rearrangement joins TRBV25-1 to TRBJ2-1, with 9 bases identical to TRBD1. With V trimmed by 8 bases and J by 6 bases, 5 bases remained unmatched. Germline CDR1 MGHDK, CDR2 SYGVNS. The CDR3 runs to 13 residues. CDR3 region: CASSGTGTNEQFF. CDR3 bases: TGTGCCAGCTCCGGGACAGGGACCAATGAGCAGTTCTTC.

This clonotype was observed a few times. The rearrangement links TRBV11-2 to TRBJ1-3; 7 nucleotides agree with TRBD1. Germline loops: CDR1 SGHAT, CDR2 FQNNGV. There are 12 residues in the CDR3. J lost 11 bases, V lost 5 bases, and 6 bases had no gene match. The CDR3 DNA reads TGTGCCAGCAGCCGGCGACAGGGCGCCATATATTTT. Translation gives CASSRRQGAIYF.

This clonotype came up a few times. The V call is TRBV9, the J call TRBJ2-3, with no clear D. V lost 1 base, J lost 6 bases, and 6 bases lay in between. Germline CDR1 and CDR2: SGDLS and YYNGEE. The CDR3 is 12 amino acids. For the CDR3, the DNA is TGTGCCAGCAGCGTACTCCTCGATACGCAGTATTTT. Protein: CASSVLLDTQYF.

This clonotype has more than one count but fewer than ten. V and J are TRBV6-6 and TRBJ2-7, with a tentative D call TRBD1 (5 bases). V gave up 6 bases and J gave up 0 bases, with 6 bases separating them. This CDR3 comprises 12 residues. Germline CDR1 and CDR2: MNHNY and SVGAGI (reference sequence). The CDR3 nucleotides read TGTGCCAGCAGGGACACCTCCTACGAGCAGTACTTC. Its protein product is CASRDTSYEQYF.

This clonotype turned up a few times. The gene calls are TRBV29-1 and TRBJ2-1; possibly TRBD1 for D (6 bases). This CDR3 is 14 amino acids long. V was trimmed by 1 base and J by 0 bases, leaving 7 bases between them. Germline CDR1 and CDR2: SQVTM and ANQGSEA. The CDR3 protein is CSVEGRGSYNEQFF. For the CDR3, the DNA is TGCAGCGTTGAAGGCAGGGGCTCCTACAATGAGCAGTTCTTC.

This clonotype was recorded many times. This chain joins TRBV29-1 and TRBJ2-6, with 12 bases lining up with TRBD1. Germline V gene lookup returns CDR1 SQVTM and CDR2 ANQGSEA. The CDR3 consists of 15 residues. With V trimmed by 6 bases and J by 2 bases, 2 bases remained unmatched. CDR3 sequence: CSVGQGAAGANVLTF. As DNA, the CDR3 is TGCAGCGTGGGACAGGGGGCTGCTGGGGCCAACGTCCTGACTTTC.

This clonotype appeared many times. This chain connects TRBV5-4 to TRBJ2-1; 9 bases agree with TRBD1. Per germline, CDR1 SGHNT and CDR2 YYREEE (reference sequence). This CDR3 is 14 amino acids long. With V trimmed by 9 bases and J by 5 bases, 9 bases remained unmatched. The CDR3 DNA sequence: TGTGCCACCGAACAGGGGGCCCGTAACAATGAGCAGTTCTTC. As protein: CATEQGARNNEQFF. Complete variable domain (other parts from reference TRBV5-4 and TRBJ2-1): ETGVTQSPTHLIKTRGQQVTLRCSSQSGHNTVSWYQQALGQGPQFIFQYYREEENGRGNFPPRFSGLQFPNYSSELNVNALELDDSALYLCATEQGARNNEQFFGPGTRLTVL.

This chain joins TRBV5-4 and TRBJ2-1, with 7 bases lining up with TRBD1. Germline CDR1 SGHNT, CDR2 YYREEE (reference sequence). V was clipped by 4 bases and J by 3 bases; unmatched bases: 7. This CDR3 spans 15 amino acids. The CDR3 nucleotides read TGTGCCAGCAGCCGCGGATGGGACAGCTACAATGAGCAGTTCTTC. It codes for CASSRGWDSYNEQFF.

This clonotype was counted a few times. The genes are TRBV5-1 and TRBJ2-2, with D perhaps TRBD1 (5 bases). Germline CDR1 SGHRS, CDR2 YFSETQ. The ends were cut back, 4 bases at V and 0 bases at J, with 16 bases in the middle. This CDR3 comprises 17 residues. The CDR3 loop reads CASSPGHETPNTGELFF. The CDR3 coding sequence is TGCGCCAGCAGCCCCGGACACGAGACCCCGAACACCGGGGAGCTGTTTTTT.

The chain couples TRBV11-2 to TRBJ1-1, with a weak D call TRBD1 (5 bases). The germline V gene encodes CDR1 SGHAT and CDR2 FQNNGV. CDR3 size: 13 residues. The V and J ends lost 7 bases and 7 bases respectively, with 16 bases between them. Here the CDR3 reads CASTHGGKGEAFF. In DNA, the CDR3 is TGTGCCAGCACCCACGGGGGTAAGGGTGAAGCTTTCTTT.

In this sample, this clonotype turned up a few times. The chain links TRBV6-1 to TRBJ1-6; the D is unclear. The CDR3 covers 13 residues. Germline CDR1 and CDR2: MNHNS and SASEGT. V lost 0 bases and J lost 7, with 4 bases in between. The CDR3 region has the DNA TGTGCCAGCAGTGAAGCCCAAAATTCACCCCTCCACTTT. Its protein is CASSEAQNSPLHF.

The J gene is TRBJ2-3, the V gene TRBV4-3; D possibly corresponds to TRBD1 (8 bases). Between the trimmed V and J ends, which lost 1 base and 4 bases, there was a span of 21 bases. The CDR3 has 18 residues. CDR1 and CDR2 (germline): LGHNA, YSLEER. CDR3 sequence: CASSQVTPNRGGADTQYF. CDR3 bases: TGCGCCAGCAGCCAAGTTACCCCTAACAGGGGGGGGGCAGATACGCAGTATTTT.